This entry lists 27 T cell receptor beta chains sequenced from one sample in a study of vaccination effects on CD4 cells after COVID-19. These receptors have no identified antigens. Viral peptide pools were used in the ViraFEST assay to expand antigen-specific CD4+ T cells, and sequencing came afterward. Culturing for approximately 10 days preceded CD4+ T cell isolation. Each participant was administered two doses of either the BNT162b2 or the mRNA-1273 vaccine. The method was immunoSEQ multiplex PCR; TCRdb's version includes in-frame clones alone and lacks a portion of them. Of 65,000 to 95,000 clones listed, over 70% are singletons. Specimen: CD4+ T cells from PBMCs cultured with HCoV-OC43 spike peptides, collected after COVID-19 vaccination. The subset here: HCoV-OC43 spike overlapping peptide pool stimulation. These receptors were obtained from a human donor who received a COVID-19 vaccine.

The V call is TRBV7-3, the J call TRBJ1-1; 10 bases line up with TRBD1. Germline CDR1 and CDR2: SGHTA and FQGTGA. The CDR3 covers 16 residues. V trimming: 4 bases; J trimming: 4 bases; junction bases outside the gene matches: 9. CDR3 sequence: CASSSPGQGSATEAFF. The CDR3 DNA follows: TGTGCCAGCAGCTCGCCGGGACAGGGGTCAGCCACTGAAGCTTTCTTT. Complete variable domain (other parts from reference TRBV7-3 and TRBJ1-1): GAGVSQTPSNKVTEKGKYVELRCDPISGHTALYWYRQSLGQGPEFLIYFQGTGAADDSGLPNDRFFAVRPEGSVSTLKIQRTERGDSAVYLCASSSPGQGSATEAFFGQGTRLTVV.

This chain uses TRBV6-5 with TRBJ2-3, with D maybe TRBD1 (6 bases). There are 15 residues in the CDR3. The V and J ends lost 7 bases and 1 base respectively, with 15 bases between them. Germline loops: CDR1 MNHEY, CDR2 SVGAGI. DNA of the CDR3: TGTGCCAGCAAAAGGAAGAGACAGGGCACAGATACGCAGTATTTT. It codes for CASKRKRQGTDTQYF.

The chain couples TRBV2 to TRBJ2-5; 8 bases align to TRBD1. Germline values: CDR1 SNHLY, CDR2 FYNNEI. Trimming removed 4 bases from V and 5 bases from J; junction bases left unmatched: 9. The CDR3 covers 15 residues. CDR3 protein: CASSVRDDRGETQYF. The DNA for the CDR3 is TGTGCCAGCAGTGTTCGGGATGACAGGGGCGAGACCCAGTACTTC.

This chain joins TRBV6-5 and TRBJ2-5, with 9 bases lining up with TRBD2. The CDR3 length is 14 residues. The germline V gene encodes CDR1 MNHEY and CDR2 SVGAGI. With V trimmed by 7 bases and J by 1 base, 4 bases remained unmatched. CDR3 DNA: TGTGCCAGCACCGTACTAGCGGGCCAAGAGACCCAGTACTTC. This translates into CASTVLAGQETQYF.

The chain is built from TRBV6-5 and TRBJ2-7, with 7 positions matching TRBD1. Germline-derived CDR1 and CDR2 are MNHEY and SVGAGI. This CDR3 contains 11 residues. The J segment lost 4 bases and the V segment lost 7 bases, leaving 1 base of the junction unmatched. The CDR3 loop reads CASTRGYEQYV. CDR3 nucleotides: TGTGCCAGCACCAGGGGGTACGAGCAGTACGTC.

For the CDR3, the DNA is TGTGCCACCAGCGAGGACAGGGTCTACAATGAGCAGTTCTTC. It encodes CATSEDRVYNEQFF. The V call is TRBV24-1, the J call TRBJ2-1, with TRBD1 matching over 8 bases. Germline loops: CDR1 KGHDR, CDR2 SFDVKD. CDR3 length: 14 amino acids. V trimming: 7 bases; J trimming: 3 bases; junction bases outside the gene matches: 4.

CDR3 amino acids: CATSRAPTETQYF. CDR3 in DNA: TGTGCCACCAGCAGAGCCCCGACCGAGACCCAGTACTTC. The chain joins TRBV15 to TRBJ2-5; D is undetermined. This CDR3 comprises 13 residues. The V end lost 1 base, the J end lost 5 bases, and 8 bases lay between the germline ends. Germline V gene sequence: CDR1 LNHNV, CDR2 YYDKDF (reference sequence).

This chain connects TRBV19 to TRBJ1-5; TRBD1 matches at 9 bases. The V segment lost 7 bases and the J segment 4 bases; nucleotides outside the gene matches: 14. Germline loops: CDR1 LNHDA, CDR2 SQIVND (reference sequence). This CDR3 region has 17 residues. The CDR3 reads CASTIGPGTGYNQPQHF. For the CDR3, the DNA is TGTGCCAGTACCATTGGACCAGGGACAGGGTATAATCAGCCCCAGCATTTT.

The chain recombines TRBV2 with TRBJ2-5, with TRBD2 identical over 9 bases. The germline V gene encodes CDR1 SNHLY and CDR2 FYNNEI. V was pared by 6 bases and J by 3 bases, with 8 bases of the junction left unmatched. This CDR3 comprises 15 residues. CDR3 DNA: TGTGCCAGCAGCGCTCTGACTAGCGGCAAAGAGACCCAGTACTTC. Translated: CASSALTSGKETQYF.

DNA of the CDR3: TGTGCCAGCAGTCGACAGCGGGAGGAGGAAAAACTGTTTTTT. Amino acids: CASSRQREEEKLFF. The chain combines TRBV2 with TRBJ1-4; D is perhaps TRBD1 (5 bases). CDR3 length: 14 amino acids. V lost 5 bases and J lost 8, with 15 bases in between. Germline assignment: CDR1 SNHLY and CDR2 FYNNEI.

The chain couples TRBV6-6 to TRBJ2-5, with 11 bases fitting TRBD1. Germline V lookup: CDR1 MNHNY, CDR2 SVGAGI (reference sequence). J lost 5 bases, V lost 6 bases, and 8 bases had no gene match. The CDR3 runs to 15 residues. The CDR3 loop reads CASSRQDRGQETQYF. The CDR3 DNA sequence: TGTGCCAGCAGCAGGCAGGACAGGGGGCAGGAGACCCAGTACTTC.

The chain couples TRBV9 to TRBJ1-1; 8 positions agree with TRBD1. Germline V gene sequence: CDR1 SGDLS, CDR2 YYNGEE. J gave up 5 bases and V 3 bases, and 9 bases lay outside the gene matches. CDR3 length: 15 amino acids. In nucleotides, the CDR3 is TGTGCCAGCAGCGAATTGAGGACAGGGAGGACTGAAGCTTTCTTT. Translating gives CASSELRTGRTEAFF.

This clone appeared once. The chain couples TRBV2 to TRBJ2-7; D gene unclear. CDR3 length equals 14 residues. Trimming removed 1 base from V and 6 bases from J, with 13 bases in between. Per germline, CDR1 SNHLY and CDR2 FYNNEI. The DNA of the CDR3 is TGTGCCAGCAGTGAAGTTCTGGGTAGAGTCGAGCAGTACGTC. Residues: CASSEVLGRVEQYV.

The chain links TRBV29-1 to TRBJ2-1; 8 nucleotides agree with TRBD1. Per germline, CDR1 SQVTM and CDR2 ANQGSEA. The CDR3 covers 13 residues. Trimming took 5 bases from V and 2 from J; bases not matched to a gene: 2. The CDR3 here is CSVRQGTYNEQFF. In DNA, the CDR3 is TGCAGCGTTCGACAGGGGACCTACAATGAGCAGTTCTTC.

This clone was picked up one time. The DNA for the CDR3 is TGTGCCAGCAGCTTAGGTGGGGGCGGTCAGCCCCAGCATTTT. It yields the protein CASSLGGGGQPQHF. The chain employs TRBV7-2 and TRBJ1-5, with TRBD1 as a possible D gene (6 bases). Germline CDR1 reads SGHTA; CDR2 reads FQGNSA. V was shortened by 1 base and J by 6 bases, with 10 bases between the two germline ends. The CDR3 runs 14 residues.

This clone was seen only a few times. The chain carries TRBV11-3 and TRBJ2-1; no clear D gene. Deletions cut 5 bases from V and 7 bases from J, with 12 bases between. CDR1 SGHNT and CDR2 YENEEA come from the germline V gene. The CDR3 is 13 amino acids. Here the CDR3 DNA reads TGTGCCAGCAGCCCCGCCGCTGGAAATGAGCAGTTCTTC. Translating gives CASSPAAGNEQFF.

The chain joins TRBV18 to TRBJ2-1; D perhaps matches TRBD2 (6 bases). With 4 bases removed from V and 6 bases from J, the gap between germline ends came to 22 bases. Germline CDR1 and CDR2: KGHSH and LQKENI. The CDR3 length is 17 residues. Written as DNA, the CDR3 is TGTGCCAGCTCACTTGTTATTATGTTGCGGGAAATCAATGAGCAGTTCTTC. Protein: CASSLVIMLREINEQFF.

The chain uses TRBV6-5 and TRBJ1-2; TRBD1 matches 7 bases. The CDR3 runs to 13 residues. V was pared by 11 bases and J by 8 bases, with 14 bases of the junction left unmatched. Germline values: CDR1 MNHEY, CDR2 SVGAGI. The CDR3 DNA reads TGTGCCTCGTCCGGACAGGTTATAGCGGGCTACACCTTC. Protein: CASSGQVIAGYTF.

This chain joins TRBV9 and TRBJ2-2, with D tentatively TRBD2 (5 bases). This CDR3 contains 15 residues. Germline V gene lookup returns CDR1 SGDLS and CDR2 YYNGEE. V shed 0 bases and J shed 4 bases, with 10 bases lying between them. As DNA, the CDR3 is TGTGCCAGCAGCGTAGCTGTGGGGAGCACCGGGGAGCTGTTTTTT. Amino acids: CASSVAVGSTGELFF.

The chain couples TRBV7-3 to TRBJ2-3, with a tentative D call TRBD1 (6 bases). Germline assignment: CDR1 SGHTA and CDR2 FQGTGA. V lost 6 bases, J lost 11 bases, and 21 bases lay in between. The CDR3 is 14 residues long. The CDR3 DNA reads TGTGCCAGCAGGGACTCCCAACCACAGGGAAAGCAGTATTTT. This translates into CASRDSQPQGKQYF.

In nucleotides, the CDR3 is TGTGCCAGCAGTGACTCGTCCACAGGGGGCAGGTACTATGGCTACACCTTC. Its protein product is CASSDSSTGGRYYGYTF. The chain joins TRBV6-4 to TRBJ1-2, with TRBD1 matching over 9 bases. This CDR3 has 17 residues. V trimming: 0 bases; J trimming: 3 bases; junction bases outside the gene matches: 8. CDR1 is MRHNA and CDR2 is SNTAGT in the germline V gene.

In its sample, this clone was seen once. This chain joins TRBV18 and TRBJ2-2; 8 nucleotides line up with TRBD1. This CDR3 has 15 amino acids. In germline, CDR1 is KGHSH, CDR2 LQKENI. J gave up 4 bases and V 3 bases, and 4 bases lay outside the gene matches. DNA of the CDR3: TGTGCCAGCTCACCCGGGACAGGAGGCACCGGGGAGCTGTTTTTT. It specifies CASSPGTGGTGELFF.

A single count supports this clone. The rearrangement links TRBV2 to TRBJ1-1, with unresolved D. Trimming cost V 4 bases and J 2 bases, with 8 bases left between them. This CDR3 region has 13 residues. Germline-derived CDR1 and CDR2 are SNHLY and FYNNEI. CDR3 sequence reads: CASSVEGNTEAFF. The CDR3, as DNA: TGTGCCAGCAGTGTTGAGGGCAACACTGAAGCTTTCTTT.

V gene TRBV4-3 combines with J gene TRBJ1-2, with a weak D call TRBD1 (5 bases). This CDR3 contains 15 residues. Germline CDR1 reads LGHNA; CDR2 reads YSLEER. V was shortened by 1 base and J by 2 bases, with 11 bases between the two germline ends. DNA of the CDR3: TGCGCCAGCAGCCAAGTCGGGGGAACCAACTATGGCTACACCTTC. This codes for CASSQVGGTNYGYTF.

The chain uses TRBV27 and TRBJ1-1, with 7 positions matching TRBD1. Germline loops: CDR1 MNHEY, CDR2 SMNVEV (reference sequence). The CDR3 has 13 amino acids. The trim removed 5 bases at V and 3 bases at J, leaving 3 bases unmatched. The CDR3 DNA follows: TGTGCCAGCAGTCGACAGGGTTACACTGAAGCTTTCTTT. It translates to CASSRQGYTEAFF.

This sequence joins TRBV3-1 (or the pseudogene TRBV3-2) and TRBJ2-5; 10 positions agree with TRBD1. The CDR3 is 14 amino acids. V gave up 4 bases and J gave up 6 bases; unmatched junction bases: 5. Germline V lookup: CDR1 LGHDT, CDR2 YNNKEL (reference sequence). CDR3 bases: TGTGCCAGCAGCCGACAGGGGGCGCCGAAGACCCAGTACTTC. Translating it yields CASSRQGAPKTQYF.

This sequence joins TRBV5-6 and TRBJ1-2, with a tentative D call TRBD1 (6 bases). Trimming took off 7 bases at V and 5 bases at J, with 27 bases between the two ends. Looked up from germline, CDR1 is SGHDT and CDR2 is YYEEEE. CDR3 length: 17 amino acids. The CDR3 nucleotides are TGTGCCAGCTGCGAGAATCCATGGACAGATGGAAGGTATGGCTACACCTTC. Translating it yields CASCENPWTDGRYGYTF.